This T cell receptor beta chain originates from a study of blood T cell repertoires in COVID-19. Repertoires were generated with immunoSEQ multiplex PCR, while TCRdb's copy carries only in-frame clones and drops some. Seen here are around 56,000 clones, around 84% observed once, and the top ten hold 7.2%. Input material: peripheral blood. The sequence derives from a man aged 55 to 70 with acute or convalescent COVID-19.

The CDR3 DNA reads as TGTGCCAGTAGTATAGGCCAGGTCGTAGCCAAAAACATTCAGTACTTC. Translated: CASSIGQVVAKNIQYF. This sequence joins TRBV19 and TRBJ2-4, with D hard to call. The germline gives CDR1 LNHDA, CDR2 SQIVND (reference sequence). This CDR3 contains 16 residues. With 1 base removed from V and 0 bases from J, the gap between germline ends came to 10 bases.